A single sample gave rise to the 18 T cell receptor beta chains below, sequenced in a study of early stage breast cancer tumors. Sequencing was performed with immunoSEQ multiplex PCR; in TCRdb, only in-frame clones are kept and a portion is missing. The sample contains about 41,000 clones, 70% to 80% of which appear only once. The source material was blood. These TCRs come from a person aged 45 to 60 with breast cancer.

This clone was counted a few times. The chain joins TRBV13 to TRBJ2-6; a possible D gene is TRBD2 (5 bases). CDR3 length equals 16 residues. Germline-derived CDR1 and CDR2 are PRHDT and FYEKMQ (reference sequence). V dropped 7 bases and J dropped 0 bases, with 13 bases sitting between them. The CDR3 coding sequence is TGTGCCAGCAACGGACTTTTTTCCTCTGGGGCCAACGTCCTGACTTTC. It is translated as CASNGLFSSGANVLTF.

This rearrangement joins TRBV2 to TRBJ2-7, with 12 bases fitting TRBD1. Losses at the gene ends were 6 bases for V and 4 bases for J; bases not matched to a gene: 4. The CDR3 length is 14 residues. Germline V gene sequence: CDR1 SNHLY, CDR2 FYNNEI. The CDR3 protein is CASSGTGGLYEQYV. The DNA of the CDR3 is TGTGCCAGCAGCGGGACAGGGGGCCTTTACGAGCAGTACGTC.

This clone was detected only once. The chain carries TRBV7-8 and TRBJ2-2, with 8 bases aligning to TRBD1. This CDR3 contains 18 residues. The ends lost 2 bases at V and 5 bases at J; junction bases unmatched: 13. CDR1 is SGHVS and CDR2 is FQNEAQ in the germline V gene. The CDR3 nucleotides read TGTGCCAGCAGCTTACGGTGGACAGGGTATATAAGAACCGGGGAGCTGTTTTTT. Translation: CASSLRWTGYIRTGELFF.

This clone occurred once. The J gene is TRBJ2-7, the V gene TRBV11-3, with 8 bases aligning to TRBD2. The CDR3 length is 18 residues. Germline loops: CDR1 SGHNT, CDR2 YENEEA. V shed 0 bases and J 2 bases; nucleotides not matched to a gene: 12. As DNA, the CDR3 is TGTGCCAGCAGCTTAGATCGCTTCGGGACTAGAGGGACCTACGAGCAGTACTTC. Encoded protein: CASSLDRFGTRGTYEQYF.

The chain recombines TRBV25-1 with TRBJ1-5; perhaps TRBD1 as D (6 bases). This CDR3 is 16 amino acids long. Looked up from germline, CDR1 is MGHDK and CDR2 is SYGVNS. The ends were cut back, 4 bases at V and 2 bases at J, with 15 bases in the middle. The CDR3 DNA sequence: TGTGCCAGCAGTGGGAAGGACAGATTGGGCAATCAGCCCCAGCATTTT. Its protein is CASSGKDRLGNQPQHF.

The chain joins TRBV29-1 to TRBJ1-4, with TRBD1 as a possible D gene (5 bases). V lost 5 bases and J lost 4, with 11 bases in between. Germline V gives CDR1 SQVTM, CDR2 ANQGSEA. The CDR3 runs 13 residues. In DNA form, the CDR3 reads TGCAGCGTTCGACAGCCCCTTAATGAAAAACTGTTTTTT. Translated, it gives CSVRQPLNEKLFF.

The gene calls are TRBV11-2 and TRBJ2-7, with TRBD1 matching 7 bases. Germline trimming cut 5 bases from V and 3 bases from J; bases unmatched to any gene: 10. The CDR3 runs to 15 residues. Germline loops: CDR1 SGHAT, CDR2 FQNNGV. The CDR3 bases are TGTGCCAGCAGCGCCCAGGGGGATATTGTCTACGAGCAGTACTTC. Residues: CASSAQGDIVYEQYF.

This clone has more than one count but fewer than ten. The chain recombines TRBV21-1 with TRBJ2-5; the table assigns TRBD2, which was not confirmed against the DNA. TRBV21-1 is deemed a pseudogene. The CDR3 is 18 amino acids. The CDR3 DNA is TGTGCCAGCAGCATGCTTGGAACTAGCAAGATATCGATAGAGACCCAGTACTTC. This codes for CASSMLGTSKISIETQYF.

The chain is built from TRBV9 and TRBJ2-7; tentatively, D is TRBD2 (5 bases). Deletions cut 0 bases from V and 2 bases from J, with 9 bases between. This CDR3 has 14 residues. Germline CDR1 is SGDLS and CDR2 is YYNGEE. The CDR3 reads CASSVEAVPYEQYF. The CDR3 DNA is TGTGCCAGCAGCGTAGAAGCGGTTCCCTACGAGCAGTACTTC.

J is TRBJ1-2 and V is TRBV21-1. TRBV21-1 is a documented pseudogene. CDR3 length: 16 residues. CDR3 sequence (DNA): TGTGCCAGCAGCAACCAATTCGGGACTTCCCAAAATGGCTACACCTTC. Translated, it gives CASSNQFGTSQNGYTF.

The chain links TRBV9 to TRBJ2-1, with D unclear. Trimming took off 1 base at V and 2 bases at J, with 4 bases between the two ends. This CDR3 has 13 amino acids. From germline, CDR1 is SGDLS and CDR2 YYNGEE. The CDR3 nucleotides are TGTGCCAGCAGCGTACTAGCCTACAATGAGCAGTTCTTC. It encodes CASSVLAYNEQFF.

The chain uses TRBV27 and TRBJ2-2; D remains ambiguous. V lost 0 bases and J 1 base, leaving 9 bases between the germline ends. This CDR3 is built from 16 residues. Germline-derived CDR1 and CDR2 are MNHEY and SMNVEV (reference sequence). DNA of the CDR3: TGTGCCAGCAGTTTATCCGCGGTTCGGAACACCGGGGAGCTGTTTTTT. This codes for CASSLSAVRNTGELFF.

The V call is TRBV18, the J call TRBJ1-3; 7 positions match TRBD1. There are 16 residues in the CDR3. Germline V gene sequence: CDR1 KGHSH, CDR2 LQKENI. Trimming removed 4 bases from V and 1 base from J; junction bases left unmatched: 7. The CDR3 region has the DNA TGTGCCAGCTCACGGAGCCAGGGGGTTTCTGGAAACACCATATATTTT. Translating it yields CASSRSQGVSGNTIYF.

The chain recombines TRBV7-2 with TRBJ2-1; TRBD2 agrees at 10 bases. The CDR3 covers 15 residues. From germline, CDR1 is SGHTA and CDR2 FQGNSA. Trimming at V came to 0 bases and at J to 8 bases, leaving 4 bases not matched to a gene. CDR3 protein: CASSLALAGVDEQFF. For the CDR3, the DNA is TGTGCCAGCAGCTTAGCGCTAGCGGGGGTGGATGAGCAGTTCTTC.

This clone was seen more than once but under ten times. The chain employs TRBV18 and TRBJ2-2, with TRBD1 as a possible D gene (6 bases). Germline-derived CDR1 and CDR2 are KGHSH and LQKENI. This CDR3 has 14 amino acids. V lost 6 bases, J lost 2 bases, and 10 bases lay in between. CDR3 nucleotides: TGTGCCAGCTCCGACAGGTACAACACCGGGGAGCTGTTTTTT. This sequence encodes CASSDRYNTGELFF.

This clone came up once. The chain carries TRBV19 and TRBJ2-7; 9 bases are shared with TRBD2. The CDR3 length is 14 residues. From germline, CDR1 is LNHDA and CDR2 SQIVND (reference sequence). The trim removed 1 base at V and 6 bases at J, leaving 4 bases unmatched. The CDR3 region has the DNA TGTGCCAGTAGTATAGTTGGACTAGCGAGCGAGCAGTACTTC. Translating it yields CASSIVGLASEQYF.

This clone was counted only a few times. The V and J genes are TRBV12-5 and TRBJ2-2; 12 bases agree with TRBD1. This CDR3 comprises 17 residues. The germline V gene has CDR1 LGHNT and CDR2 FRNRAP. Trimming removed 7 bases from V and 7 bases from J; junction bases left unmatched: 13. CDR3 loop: CASALYLGQGAGGELFF. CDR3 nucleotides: TGTGCTAGTGCCCTATACCTGGGACAGGGGGCCGGCGGGGAGCTGTTTTTT.

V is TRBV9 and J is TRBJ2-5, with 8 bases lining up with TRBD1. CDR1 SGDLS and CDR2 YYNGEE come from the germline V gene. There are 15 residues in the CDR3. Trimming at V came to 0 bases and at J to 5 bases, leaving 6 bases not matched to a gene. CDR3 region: CASSVGQGRRETQYF. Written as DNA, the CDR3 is TGTGCCAGCAGCGTAGGACAGGGGAGGAGGGAGACCCAGTACTTC.